Listed below are T cell receptor beta chains from one sample, sequenced in a study of T cell responses to AZD1222 COVID-19 vaccine. Using immunoSEQ multiplex PCR, the repertoire was profiled, and TCRdb retains in-frame clones only, with some absent. The table shows more than 95,000 clones, with 80% to 95% occurring only once. The sample here was peripheral blood, taken on day 0 of MenACWY control vaccination. The receptors come from an adult in good health. Both conserved end residues are part of each CDR3. Fields, in order: CDR3 DNA, CDR3 protein, V gene, J gene, clone size, D gene. D genes are given only for firm matches. Size is omitted from some rows. Given values are once, few, many or a class for expanded clones.

CDR3nt: TGTGCCAGCAGTTTGAACAGGGGGCGCGGTCAGGCCATGAACACTGAAGCTTTCTTT; CDR3aa: CASSLNRGRGQAMNTEAFF; v_gene: TRBV28; j_gene: TRBJ1-1; abundance: -; d_gene: TRBD1
CDR3nt: TGTGCCAGCAGCATCCGGGACTCAAGGTTCGATGGCTACACCTTC; CDR3aa: CASSIRDSRFDGYTF; v_gene: TRBV21-1; j_gene: TRBJ1-2; abundance: -; d_gene: -
CDR3nt: TGTGCCAGCAGCCAAGCAGGGGGCGAGACCCAGTACTTC; CDR3aa: CASSQAGGETQYF; v_gene: TRBV3-1/TRBV3-2; j_gene: TRBJ2-5; abundance: -; d_gene: TRBD1
CDR3nt: TGTGCCAGCAGCTTTTCTCGAACCGAGGCCACTCAGCCCCAGCATTTT; CDR3aa: CASSFSRTEATQPQHF; v_gene: TRBV27; j_gene: TRBJ1-5; abundance: -; d_gene: -
CDR3nt: TGTGCCAGCAGTTTGTCCGGGGCGGGTGAAAAACTGTTTTTT; CDR3aa: CASSLSGAGEKLFF; v_gene: TRBV28; j_gene: TRBJ1-4; abundance: few; d_gene: -
CDR3nt: TGTGCCAGCAGTTTATACGGTGGTTCCCACAATGAGCAGTTCTTC; CDR3aa: CASSLYGGSHNEQFF; v_gene: TRBV28; j_gene: TRBJ2-1; abundance: -; d_gene: -
CDR3nt: TGTGCCAGCAGTGAGGAGGGGACCAGCTCCTACAATGAGCAGTTCTTC; CDR3aa: CASSEEGTSSYNEQFF; v_gene: TRBV2; j_gene: TRBJ2-1; abundance: -; d_gene: -
CDR3nt: TGTGCCAGCACCTGGGGGGACAGGAACAATGAGCAGTTCTTC; CDR3aa: CASTWGDRNNEQFF; v_gene: TRBV28; j_gene: TRBJ2-1; abundance: -; d_gene: TRBD1
CDR3nt: TGTGCCAGCAGTTTACGGGCAGGGGCGGGCTCCTACGAGCAGTACTTC; CDR3aa: CASSLRAGAGSYEQYF; v_gene: TRBV27; j_gene: TRBJ2-7; abundance: -; d_gene: -
CDR3nt: TGTGCCAGCACCCCCTCGGGACAGAGCAATCAGCCCCAGCATTTT; CDR3aa: CASTPSGQSNQPQHF; v_gene: TRBV28; j_gene: TRBJ1-5; abundance: -; d_gene: TRBD1